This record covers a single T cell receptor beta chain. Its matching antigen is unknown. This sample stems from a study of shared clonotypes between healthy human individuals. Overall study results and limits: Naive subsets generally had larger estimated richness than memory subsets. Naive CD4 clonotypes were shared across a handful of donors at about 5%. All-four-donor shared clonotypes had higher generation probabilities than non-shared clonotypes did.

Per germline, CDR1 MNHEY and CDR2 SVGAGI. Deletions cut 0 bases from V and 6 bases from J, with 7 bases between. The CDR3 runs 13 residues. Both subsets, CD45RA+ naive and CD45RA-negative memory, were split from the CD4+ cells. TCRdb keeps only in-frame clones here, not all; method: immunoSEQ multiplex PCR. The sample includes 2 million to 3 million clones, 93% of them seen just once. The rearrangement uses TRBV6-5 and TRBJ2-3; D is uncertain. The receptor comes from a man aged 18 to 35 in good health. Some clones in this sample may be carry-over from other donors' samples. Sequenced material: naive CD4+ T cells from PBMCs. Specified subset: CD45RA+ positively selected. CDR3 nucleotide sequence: TGTGCCAGCAGTTACTCGTCGGCGGATACGCAGTATTTT. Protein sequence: CASSYSSADTQYF.